Shown below are 27 T cell receptor beta chains from a single sample sequenced in a study of radiation and T cells in renal cell carcinoma. The protocol was immunoSEQ multiplex PCR, while the TCRdb copy is restricted to in-frame clones and leaves out a portion. The repertoire has fewer than 80,000 clones, less than 90% of them found once; the top ten carry under 2.5%. This sample's time point: blood 4 weeks post-SBRT, at nephrectomy. The treatment is: 15 Gy SBRT to primary tumor, nephrectomy 4 weeks later. Material: blood, obtained from a patient whose treatment included radiotherapy and nephrectomy. The receptors were sampled from a woman aged 55-69 years with renal cell carcinoma.

This rearrangement joins TRBV19 to TRBJ2-1; unclear D gene. The germline CDR1 and CDR2 sequences are LNHDA and SQIVND (reference sequence). This CDR3 region has 14 residues. Trimming took off 7 bases at V and 0 bases at J, with 10 bases between the two ends. The DNA for the CDR3 is TGTGCCAGTACGGTCTCCAGCTCCTACAATGAGCAGTTCTTC. This sequence encodes CASTVSSSYNEQFF.

The chain links TRBV30 to TRBJ1-5; TRBD1 is a possible D gene (5 bases). V was clipped by 3 bases and J by 0 bases, with 9 bases between them. CDR1 GTSNPN and CDR2 SVGIG come from the germline V gene (reference sequence). This CDR3 comprises 14 residues. The CDR3 is CAWRRGGSNQPQHF. CDR3 DNA: TGTGCCTGGAGGCGTGGGGGTAGCAATCAGCCCCAGCATTTT.

V usage is TRBV27 and J usage is TRBJ2-7, with TRBD2 matching 7 bases. The V segment lost 7 bases and the J segment 0 bases; nucleotides outside the gene matches: 6. The CDR3 contains 14 residues. The germline gives CDR1 MNHEY, CDR2 SMNVEV (reference sequence). CDR3 sequence reads: CASTPGGFSYEQYF. The CDR3 DNA sequence: TGTGCCAGCACCCCCGGGGGGTTCTCCTACGAGCAGTACTTC.

The chain employs TRBV29-1 and TRBJ2-7, with a possible D match to TRBD1 (6 bases). Per the germline V gene, CDR1 is SQVTM and CDR2 is ANQGSEA. V dropped 6 bases and J dropped 5 bases, with 14 bases sitting between them. This CDR3 has 12 residues. CDR3 region: CSVQQGTDEQYF. Written as DNA, the CDR3 is TGCAGCGTCCAACAGGGTACGGACGAGCAGTACTTC.

The chain is built from TRBV15 and TRBJ1-1, with D unclear. The CDR3 is 16 residues long. The V gene's germline CDR1 is LNHNV and CDR2 YYDKDF (reference sequence). The V and J ends lost 0 bases and 0 bases respectively, with 11 bases between them. The CDR3 protein is CATSRDQAVMNTEAFF. The CDR3, as DNA: TGTGCCACCAGCAGAGATCAGGCGGTTATGAACACTGAAGCTTTCTTT.

This rearrangement joins TRBV5-1 to TRBJ2-7; 9 nucleotides match TRBD1. There are 17 residues in the CDR3. V trimming: 0 bases; J trimming: 2 bases; junction bases outside the gene matches: 9. The germline V gene has CDR1 SGHRS and CDR2 YFSETQ. The CDR3 bases are TGCGCCAGCAGCTTGGCCACCGGGACAGGGAAAACCTACGAGCAGTACTTC. Translating it yields CASSLATGTGKTYEQYF.

In regard to this clone: This same CDR3 is encoded by further DNA sequences in the sample. The gene calls are TRBV7-2 and TRBJ2-5; 10 positions match TRBD2. The CDR3 spans 14 residues. The V gene's germline CDR1 is SGHTA and CDR2 FQGNSA. V was pared by 5 bases and J by 3 bases, with 3 bases of the junction left unmatched. The DNA of the CDR3 is TGTGCCAGCAGCCCTGGACTAGCGGAAGAGACCCAGTACTTC. Its translation is CASSPGLAEETQYF.

V gene TRBV7-3 combines with J gene TRBJ1-1, with 7 nucleotides matching TRBD1. The CDR3 totals 13 residues. The junction had 5 bases not matched to a gene; V was cut back by 4 bases and J by 6 bases. Germline loops: CDR1 SGHTA, CDR2 FQGTGA. The CDR3 loop is CASSSQGFAEAFF. As DNA, the CDR3 is TGTGCCAGCAGCTCACAGGGGTTCGCTGAAGCTTTCTTT.

V gene TRBV5-4 combines with J gene TRBJ1-3; 7 bases are a match to TRBD1. This CDR3 has 17 amino acids. The germline V gene encodes CDR1 SGHNT and CDR2 YYREEE (reference sequence). Germline trimming cut 2 bases from V and 0 bases from J; bases unmatched to any gene: 8. CDR3 in DNA: TGTGCCAGCAGCTTCGGCAGGGGGGAGAACTCTGGAAACACCATATATTTT. Protein product: CASSFGRGENSGNTIYF.

The J gene is TRBJ2-6, the V gene TRBV23-1; D might be TRBD2 (6 bases). TRBV23-1 falls under the ORF class, with uncertain function. The CDR3 consists of 17 residues. Trimming took off 8 bases at V and 0 bases at J, with 17 bases between the two ends. As DNA, the CDR3 is TGCGCCAGCGGGGGGAATCAGCGCTTCTCTGGGGCCAACGTCCTGACTTTC. Amino acids: CASGGNQRFSGANVLTF.

The chain employs TRBV10-2 and TRBJ2-6; 9 nucleotides agree with TRBD1. V shed 5 bases, J shed 3 bases, and the junction held 2 bases outside the gene matches. Germline V CDR1 and CDR2: WSHSY, SAAADI. This CDR3 region has 15 residues. The CDR3 DNA sequence: TGCGCCAGCAGTACAGGGGGCTATGGGGCCAACGTCCTGACTTTC. This sequence encodes CASSTGGYGANVLTF.

The genes are TRBV6-5 and TRBJ1-6; 8 bases are a match to TRBD1. Germline loops: CDR1 MNHEY, CDR2 SVGAGI. The V segment lost 5 bases and the J segment 4 bases; nucleotides outside the gene matches: 4. CDR3 length: 15 residues. CDR3 amino acids: CASSRQGRYNSPLHF. The CDR3 nucleotides read TGTGCCAGCAGTCGACAGGGGCGATATAATTCACCCCTCCACTTT.

In regard to this clone: The germline gene is not matched at one end of the junction; a read error may be the cause. This rearrangement joins TRBV7-7 to TRBJ2-6, with unresolved D. The CDR3 consists of 14 residues. Per germline, CDR1 SSHAT and CDR2 FNYEAQ (reference sequence). CDR3 in DNA: TGTGCTAGCAGCCCTTTTTCTGGGGCCAACGTCCTGACTTTC. As protein: CASSPFSGANVLTF.

This sequence joins TRBV6-1 and TRBJ1-2, with TRBD1 matching 9 bases. The CDR3 runs 16 residues. V trimming: 0 bases; J trimming: 5 bases; junction bases outside the gene matches: 7. Germline V gene data show CDR1 as MNHNS and CDR2 as SASEGT. The chain's CDR3 is CASSEAWTGVRYGYTF. The CDR3, as DNA: TGTGCCAGCAGTGAAGCGTGGACAGGGGTTCGGTATGGCTACACCTTC.

This clone showed up just a few times. The V and J genes are TRBV27 and TRBJ2-1, with 8 nucleotides matching TRBD2. The CDR3 has 16 residues. The V gene's germline CDR1 is MNHEY and CDR2 SMNVEV (reference sequence). V was clipped by 1 base and J by 0 bases; unmatched bases: 2. CDR3: CASSLYAGGSYNEQFF. The DNA for the CDR3 is TGTGCCAGCAGTTTATACGCGGGGGGCTCCTACAATGAGCAGTTCTTC.

This clone was found once. The chain has TRBV28 and TRBJ1-5, with D unclear. Germline V gene sequence: CDR1 MDHEN, CDR2 SYDVKM. The length of the CDR3 is 17 residues. Trimming removed 3 bases at V and 0 bases at J, with 15 bases between. The CDR3 here is CASSLPASYYSNQPQHF. CDR3 bases: TGTGCCAGCAGTTTGCCAGCCTCCTACTATAGCAATCAGCCCCAGCATTTT.

The CDR3 coding sequence is TGTGCCAGCAGCTTAGATGTTGAGCAGTTCTTC. This gives the protein CASSLDVEQFF. The V and J genes are TRBV11-2 and TRBJ2-1; no definite D call. This CDR3 has 11 amino acids. Germline V gene data show CDR1 as SGHAT and CDR2 as FQNNGV. Trimming shortened V by 0 bases and J by 9 bases, and 3 bases separated the two germline ends.

The chain carries TRBV27 and TRBJ1-2; tentatively, D is TRBD1 (6 bases). Germline V gene sequence: CDR1 MNHEY, CDR2 SMNVEV (reference sequence). V gave up 7 bases and J gave up 3 bases, with 18 bases separating them. This CDR3 spans 15 amino acids. CDR3 residues: CASKPNREEDYGYTF. The CDR3 region has the DNA TGTGCCAGCAAACCAAACAGGGAGGAGGACTATGGCTACACCTTC.

The chain links TRBV7-9 to TRBJ1-1, with a tentative D call TRBD1 (6 bases). Germline assignment: CDR1 SEHNR and CDR2 FQNEAQ (reference sequence). The ends were cut back, 5 bases at V and 5 bases at J, with 12 bases in the middle. This CDR3 is 13 amino acids long. CDR3 in amino acids: CASSETGYTEAFF. The CDR3 nucleotides are TGTGCCAGCAGCGAAACAGGGTATACTGAAGCTTTCTTT.

This rearrangement joins TRBV7-2 to TRBJ2-1, with 9 bases identical to TRBD2. CDR3 length equals 15 residues. Per the germline V gene, CDR1 is SGHTA and CDR2 is FQGNSA. The V gene end was trimmed by 5 bases and the J gene end by 3 bases; junction bases not matched to a gene: 5. CDR3 loop: CASSLSGGYYNEQFF. The CDR3 nucleotides read TGTGCCAGCAGCCTTAGCGGGGGATACTACAATGAGCAGTTCTTC.

This chain joins TRBV18 and TRBJ1-1, with D tentatively TRBD1 (5 bases). The CDR3 has 13 residues. V lost 3 bases and J 7 bases, leaving 12 bases between the germline ends. Germline CDR1 KGHSH, CDR2 LQKENI. CDR3 sequence: CASSPSGEYEAFF. As DNA, the CDR3 is TGTGCCAGCTCACCTTCGGGGGAATATGAAGCTTTCTTT.

The V gene is TRBV28, the J gene TRBJ2-7; possibly TRBD1 for D (5 bases). Deletions cut 2 bases from V and 2 bases from J, with 13 bases between. The CDR3 is made up of 15 amino acids. Germline assignment: CDR1 MDHEN and CDR2 SYDVKM. The CDR3 is CASSLAGARTYEQYF. CDR3 bases: TGTGCCAGCAGTTTAGCTGGGGCGCGGACCTACGAGCAGTACTTC.

This rearrangement joins TRBV7-2 to TRBJ1-2; no clear D. This CDR3 has 13 amino acids. The ends were cut back, 1 base at V and 5 bases at J, with 8 bases in the middle. Germline V gene sequence: CDR1 SGHTA, CDR2 FQGNSA. The CDR3 sequence: CASSLGVSYGYTF. In DNA, the CDR3 is TGTGCCAGCAGCTTAGGAGTAAGTTATGGCTACACCTTC.

The chain joins TRBV25-1 to TRBJ2-5; D might be TRBD2 (6 bases). V lost 8 bases and J lost 6, with 22 bases in between. Germline assignment: CDR1 MGHDK and CDR2 SYGVNS. This CDR3 spans 15 amino acids. CDR3 nucleotides: TGTGCCAGCGGACAACTAGGAGGGGAGAGAAAGACCCAGTACTTC. It encodes CASGQLGGERKTQYF.

This chain joins TRBV28 and TRBJ1-5; D may be TRBD1 (5 bases). V lost 5 bases, J lost 0 bases, and 8 bases lay in between. Germline V CDR1 and CDR2: MDHEN, SYDVKM. The CDR3 is 14 amino acids. The CDR3 DNA follows: TGTGCCAGCAGTGACGGACATAGCAATCAGCCCCAGCATTTT. Translated, it gives CASSDGHSNQPQHF.

The rearrangement links TRBV7-9 to TRBJ2-2; D call uncertain. The germline V gene has CDR1 SEHNR and CDR2 FQNEAQ (reference sequence). The V end was cut by 5 bases, the J end by 4 bases, with 14 bases between. The CDR3 length is 15 residues. In DNA form, the CDR3 reads TGTGCCAGCAGCCCCAGAAAATCGGGCACCGGGGAGCTGTTTTTT. Translation gives CASSPRKSGTGELFF.

This clone has just a few counts. V gene TRBV2 combines with J gene TRBJ1-1; D is uncertain. The CDR3 is 12 residues long. The germline V and J ends were trimmed by 4 bases and 5 bases, with 8 bases remaining between them. Germline V gene data show CDR1 as SNHLY and CDR2 as FYNNEI. Written as DNA, the CDR3 is TGTGCCAGCAGTGTGCGGTATACTGAAGCTTTCTTT. Amino acid sequence: CASSVRYTEAFF.